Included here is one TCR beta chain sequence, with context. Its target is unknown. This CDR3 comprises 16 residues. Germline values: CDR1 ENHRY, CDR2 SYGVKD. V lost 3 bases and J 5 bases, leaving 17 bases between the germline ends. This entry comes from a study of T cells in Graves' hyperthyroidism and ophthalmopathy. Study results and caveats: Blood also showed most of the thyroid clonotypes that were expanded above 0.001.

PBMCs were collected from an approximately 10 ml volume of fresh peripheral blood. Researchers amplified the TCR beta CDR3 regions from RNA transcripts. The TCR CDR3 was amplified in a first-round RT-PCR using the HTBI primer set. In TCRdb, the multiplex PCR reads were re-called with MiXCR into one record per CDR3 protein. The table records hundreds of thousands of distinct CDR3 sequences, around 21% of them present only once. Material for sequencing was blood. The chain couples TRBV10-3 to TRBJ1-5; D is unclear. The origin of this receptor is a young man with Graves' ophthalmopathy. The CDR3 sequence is CAISDYSLGQDQPQHF. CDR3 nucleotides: TGTGCCATCAGTGATTATTCGTTAGGGCAGGATCAGCCCCAGCATTTT.